This entry describes one T cell receptor (beta chain). The antigen remains undetermined. This record comes from a study of lymphopenia after photon versus proton radiotherapy. The method was immunoSEQ multiplex PCR; TCRdb's version includes in-frame clones alone and lacks a portion of them. The top ten hold about 50% of the sample, which has about 29,000 clones, approximately 90% seen once. Whole-study findings and limits: A bigger post-nadir fall in TCR diversity correlated inversely with survival time in deceased patients. After the lymphocyte nadir, photon-treated repertoires showed oligoclonal expansion, especially of CD8+ Temra cells. Proton therapy kept repertoires fairly stable, unlike photons, which gained effector/memory cells.

The CDR3 length is 13 residues. From germline, CDR1 is WNHNN and CDR2 SYGVQD (reference sequence). The V and J ends lost 3 bases and 3 bases respectively, with 8 bases between them. The specimen was peripheral blood, collected from a patient treated with proton-based radiotherapy. The V and J genes are TRBV10-1 and TRBJ1-2, with D tentatively TRBD1 (5 bases). The TCR comes from a woman aged 55-75 years with cholangiocarcinoma. Some clones in this sample may be carry-over from other donors' samples. The CDR3 here is CASSDRGHYGYTF. CDR3 nucleotide sequence: TGCGCCAGCAGTGACCGGGGACACTATGGCTACACCTTC.